These T cell receptor beta chains were read from a single sample in a study of cytomegalovirus exposure and HLA in healthy donors. Clones were sequenced by immunoSEQ multiplex PCR, and TCRdb holds only the in-frame ones, with some missing. The sample has 170,000 or so clones; around nine tenths are singletons. The sequencing sample was made of PBMCs. All receptors come from a woman aged 18 to 35 in good health and CMV-seronegative. Both conserved end residues are part of each CDR3. D genes are given only for firm matches. A row's size may be missing; if present it is once, few, many or a size class.

j_call | clone_size | v_call | d_call | cdr3_aa | cdr3_nt
TRBJ1-4 | few | TRBV7-9 | - | CASSLALAEKLFF | TGTGCCAGCAGCTTAGCGCTGGCAGAAAAACTGTTTTTT
TRBJ1-2 | - | TRBV28 | - | CASSPPVDMIYGYTF | TGTGCCAGCAGTCCCCCGGTGGACATGATCTATGGCTACACCTTC
TRBJ2-6 | few | TRBV5-1 | TRBD2 | CASSLGLAGGGANVLTF | TGCGCCAGCAGCTTAGGGCTAGCGGGAGGTGGGGCCAACGTCCTGACTTTC
TRBJ2-1 | - | TRBV7-3 | TRBD2 | CASRPSGSSYNEQFF | TGTGCCAGCAGGCCCAGCGGGAGCTCCTACAATGAGCAGTTCTTC
TRBJ2-7 | - | TRBV6-1 | - | CASSELRVKGDEQYF | TGTGCCAGCAGTGAATTAAGAGTGAAGGGGGACGAGCAGTACTTC
TRBJ1-4 | - | TRBV30 | TRBD1 | CAMQGGQEKLFF | TGTGCTATGCAGGGGGGCCAGGAAAAACTGTTTTTT
TRBJ1-2 | - | TRBV21-1 | - | CASTEQGEQNYGYTF | TGTGCCAGCACCGAACAGGGGGAACAGAACTATGGCTACACCTTC
TRBJ2-7 | once | TRBV29-1 | - | CSVEPDNTYEQYF | TGCAGCGTTGAGCCGGACAACACCTACGAGCAGTACTTC
TRBJ2-7 | - | TRBV15 | TRBD1 | CATSPRRQGLSYEQYF | TGTGCCACCAGCCCTCGAAGACAGGGGCTTAGCTACGAGCAGTACTTC
TRBJ2-7 | - | TRBV27 | - | CASRRRGEVSYEQYF | TGTGCCAGCAGACGTAGAGGGGAGGTGTCCTACGAGCAGTACTTC
TRBJ1-2 | - | TRBV7-6 | TRBD1 | CASSPAQGADGYTF | TGTGCCAGCAGCCCGGCACAGGGGGCGGATGGCTACACCTTC
TRBJ2-7 | - | TRBV20-1 | - | CSASIYEQYF | TGCAGTGCTAGCATTTACGAGCAGTACTTC
TRBJ2-4 | - | TRBV4-2 | TRBD2 | CASSRTLLGLAGGGDKNIQYF | TGTGCCAGCAGCCGCACGTTACTGGGACTAGCGGGAGGGGGAGACAAAAACATTCAGTACTTC
TRBJ2-2 | once | TRBV19 | TRBD2 | CASSISGVLGELFF | TGTGCCAGTAGTATAAGCGGGGTCCTCGGGGAGCTGTTTTTT
TRBJ1-1 | - | TRBV28 | - | CASSLGGNTEAFF | TGTGCCAGCAGTTTGGGGGGTAACACTGAAGCTTTCTTT
TRBJ2-1 | - | TRBV7-8 | - | CASSPISNHEQFF | TGTGCCAGCAGCCCAATTAGCAATCATGAGCAGTTCTTC
TRBJ2-7 | - | TRBV2 | - | CASRTGVTYEQYF | TGTGCCAGCAGGACAGGCGTTACCTACGAGCAGTACTTC
TRBJ1-4 | once | TRBV28 | TRBD1 | CASSDLSGTGGEKLFF | TGTGCCAGCAGTGACCTCTCCGGGACAGGGGGCGAAAAACTGTTTTTT
TRBJ2-4 | - | TRBV16 | - | CASSQYRVLAKNIQYF | TGTGCCAGCAGCCAATACAGGGTCTTAGCCAAAAACATTCAGTACTTC
TRBJ2-1 | - | TRBV5-1 | - | CASSLGPGSSYNEQFF | TGCGCCAGCAGCTTGGGTCCGGGAAGCTCCTACAATGAGCAGTTCTTC
TRBJ2-7 | once | TRBV5-4 | TRBD1 | CASSLRQGGTYEQYF | TGTGCCAGCAGCTTGAGACAGGGGGGGACCTACGAGCAGTACTTC
TRBJ1-2 | - | TRBV25-1 | - | CASRGGLGGYTF | TGTGCCAGCAGGGGCGGGCTCGGTGGCTACACCTTC
TRBJ2-2 | - | TRBV10-3 | TRBD1 | CAISDGDRGHTGELFF | TGTGCCATCAGTGATGGGGACAGGGGGCACACCGGGGAGCTGTTTTTT
TRBJ2-1 | - | TRBV12-2 | - | CASRLAGRGISYNEQFF | TGTGCAAGTCGCTTAGCGGGGCGGGGGATCTCCTACAATGAGCAGTTCTTC
TRBJ1-4 | few | TRBV2 | - | CASKQDFNEKLFF | TGTGCCAGCAAGCAGGATTTTAATGAAAAACTGTTTTTT
TRBJ1-2 | - | TRBV5-1 | - | CASSLTQANYGYTF | TGCGCCAGCAGCTTAACACAGGCTAACTATGGCTACACCTTC
TRBJ1-2 | - | TRBV28 | - | CASRPNRRWDYGYTF | TGTGCCAGCAGACCTAACAGGCGATGGGACTATGGCTACACCTTC
TRBJ2-7 | - | TRBV27 | TRBD2 | CASSLRGTSGGYAYEQYF | TGTGCCAGCAGCCTACGGGGGACTAGCGGGGGGTACGCCTACGAGCAGTACTTC
TRBJ2-3 | once | TRBV4-2 | TRBD2 | CASSQDLESGVTDTQYF | TGTGCCAGCAGCCAAGATTTGGAAAGCGGGGTCACAGATACGCAGTATTTT
TRBJ2-5 | - | TRBV27 | TRBD1 | CASGRGGETQYF | TGTGCCAGCGGGCGAGGGGGCGAGACCCAGTACTTC
TRBJ2-7 | few | TRBV4-1 | - | CASSQDPSGIPYEQYF | TGCGCCAGCAGCCAAGACCCCAGCGGAATTCCCTACGAGCAGTACTTC
TRBJ2-7 | - | TRBV19 | TRBD2 | CASSMSSGRAFCEQYF | TGTGCCAGTAGTATGTCTAGCGGGAGGGCCTTTTGTGAGCAGTACTTC
TRBJ2-3 | - | TRBV28 | TRBD2 | CASSLSGRMGLANTDTQYF | TGTGCCAGCAGTTTAAGTGGTAGGATGGGACTAGCGAACACAGATACGCAGTATTTT
TRBJ2-1 | - | TRBV6-5 | TRBD2 | CASRDSGGAVNEQFF | TGTGCCAGCAGAGACAGCGGGGGGGCCGTGAATGAGCAGTTCTTC
TRBJ2-1 | once | TRBV27 | TRBD1 | CASSTGGSYNEQFF | TGTGCCAGTAGCACAGGGGGCTCCTACAATGAGCAGTTCTTC
TRBJ2-6 | - | TRBV27 | - | CASSPRVYGANVLTF | TGTGCCAGCAGTCCCAGGGTATACGGGGCCAACGTCCTGACTTTC
TRBJ2-3 | - | TRBV27 | - | CASSSKDYPPYPDTQYF | TGTGCCAGCAGTTCCAAGGACTACCCACCGTACCCAGATACGCAGTATTTT
TRBJ1-1 | - | TRBV10-2 | - | CSSSGGDHTEAFF | TGCTCATCGAGCGGGGGGGATCACACTGAAGCTTTCTTT
TRBJ2-7 | once | TRBV6-6 | - | CASSPLTGGIKYEQYF | TGTGCCAGCAGTCCCCTTACTGGCGGGATTAAGTACGAGCAGTACTTC
TRBJ2-6 | - | TRBV10-3 | TRBD1 | CAMASGTGVSGANVLTF | TGTGCCATGGCCTCCGGGACAGGAGTCTCTGGGGCCAACGTCCTGACTTTC
TRBJ2-3 | - | TRBV28 | TRBD1 | CASSLDRGDSIF | TGTGCCAGCAGTTTAGACAGGGGCGATTCAATTTTC
TRBJ2-4 | - | TRBV27 | - | CASSFGQGKNIQYF | TGTGCCAGCAGTTTTGGGCAGGGGAAAAACATTCAGTACTTC
TRBJ2-5 | - | TRBV7-9 | TRBD2 | CASSLWGGGETQYF | TGTGCCAGCAGCTTATGGGGGGGAGGAGAGACCCAGTACTTC
TRBJ1-4 | - | TRBV11-2 | TRBD1 | CASSPPPGQPNEKLFF | TGTGCCAGCAGCCCCCCCCCGGGACAGCCAAATGAAAAACTGTTTTTT
TRBJ1-2 | - | TRBV13 | TRBD1 | CASSQYRGIYGYTF | TGTGCCAGCAGCCAGTACAGGGGGATCTATGGCTACACCTTC